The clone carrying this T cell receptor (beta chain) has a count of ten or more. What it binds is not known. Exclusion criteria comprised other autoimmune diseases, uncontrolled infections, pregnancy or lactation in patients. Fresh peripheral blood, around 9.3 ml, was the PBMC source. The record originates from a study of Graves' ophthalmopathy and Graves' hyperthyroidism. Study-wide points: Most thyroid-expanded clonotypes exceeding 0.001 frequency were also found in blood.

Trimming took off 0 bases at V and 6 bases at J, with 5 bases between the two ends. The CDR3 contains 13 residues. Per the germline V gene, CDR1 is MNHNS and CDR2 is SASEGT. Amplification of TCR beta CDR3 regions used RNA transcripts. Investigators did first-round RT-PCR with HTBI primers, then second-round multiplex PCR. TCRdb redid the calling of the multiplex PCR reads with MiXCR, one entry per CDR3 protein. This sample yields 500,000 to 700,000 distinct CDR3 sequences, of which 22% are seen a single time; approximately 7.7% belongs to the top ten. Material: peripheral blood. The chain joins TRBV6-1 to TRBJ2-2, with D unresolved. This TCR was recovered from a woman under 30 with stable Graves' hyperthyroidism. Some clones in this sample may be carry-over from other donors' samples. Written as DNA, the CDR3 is TGTGCCAGCAGTGAAGCAGGACCCGGGGAGCTGTTTTTT. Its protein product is CASSEAGPGELFF.